This T cell receptor beta chain emerged from a study of T cell responses to AZD1222 COVID-19 vaccine. Study results and limitations: Increased Spike-specific TCR breadth and depth were observed after two AZD1222 doses.

Comments on this clone: The antigen is unknown.

Clones were sequenced by immunoSEQ multiplex PCR, and TCRdb holds only the in-frame ones, with some missing. The sample shows some 120,000 clones, 70% to 90% of them seen only once. V was clipped by 5 bases and J by 6 bases, with 24 bases between them. Germline CDR1 SGDLS, CDR2 YYNGEE. The CDR3 totals 16 residues. The clonotype was recovered from an adult in good health. The chain recombines TRBV9 with TRBJ2-7, with D perhaps TRBD1 or TRBD2 (8 bases each). The sequencing used peripheral blood, collected on day 0 of AZD1222 vaccination. CDR3 bases: TGTGCCAGCAGTGATATCGGGGGGGACAGGCTTAGCGAGCAGTACTTC. This encodes CASSDIGGDRLSEQYF.